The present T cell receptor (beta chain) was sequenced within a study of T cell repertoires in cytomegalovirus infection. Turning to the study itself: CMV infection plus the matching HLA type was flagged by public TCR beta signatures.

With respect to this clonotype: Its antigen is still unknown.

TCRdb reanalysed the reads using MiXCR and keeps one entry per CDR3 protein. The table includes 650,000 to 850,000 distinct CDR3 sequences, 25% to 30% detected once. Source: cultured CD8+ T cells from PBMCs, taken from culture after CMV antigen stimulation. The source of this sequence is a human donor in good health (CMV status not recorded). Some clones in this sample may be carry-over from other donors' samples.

In DNA, the CDR3 is TGTGCCAGCAGCTTCCCCTCACAGGGTGTTAGCACAGATACGCAGTATTTT. This sequence encodes CASSFPSQGVSTDTQYF. The gene calls are TRBV7-9 and TRBJ2-3; weak D call: TRBD1 (6 bases). Germline V gene lookup returns CDR1 SEHNR and CDR2 FQNEAQ (reference sequence). CDR3 length: 17 amino acids. The ends were cut back, 3 bases at V and 0 bases at J, with 16 bases in the middle.